Listed here are 7 T cell receptor beta chains from one sample, sequenced in a study of blood T cell repertoires in COVID-19. Only in-frame clones appear in the TCRdb table, and some are missing; sequencing was by immunoSEQ multiplex PCR. Of about 200,000 clones listed, about 85% are singletons. The sequencing input was PBMCs or T cells enriched from blood (not recorded which). The receptors stem from a woman aged 40 to 50 in a cohort exposed to, infected with or recovered from COVID-19 (not recorded which).

For this clone: In the same sample, other DNA sequences code for this CDR3. The chain carries TRBV5-1 and TRBJ1-2, with D hard to call. V was cut by 4 bases and J by 4 bases, with 5 bases left in between. The CDR3 consists of 11 residues. Germline-derived CDR1 and CDR2 are SGHRS and YFSETQ. Written as DNA, the CDR3 is TGCGCCAGCAGCCCGGGCTATGGCTACACCTTC. This gives the protein CASSPGYGYTF.

The chain links TRBV30 to TRBJ1-4; weak D call: TRBD1 (5 bases). Germline CDR1 reads GTSNPN; CDR2 reads SVGIG (reference sequence). V lost 1 base and J lost 7, with 13 bases in between. The CDR3 is 14 residues long. The CDR3 DNA sequence: TGTGCCTGGAGTGAGGGGTTGGCAACTGAAAAACTGTTTTTT. Protein: CAWSEGLATEKLFF.

The V and J genes are TRBV5-1 and TRBJ2-1, with 11 bases that match TRBD2. The germline V gene has CDR1 SGHRS and CDR2 YFSETQ. This CDR3 region has 16 residues. The J segment lost 6 bases and the V segment lost 2 bases, leaving 7 bases of the junction unmatched. CDR3 DNA: TGCGCCAGCAGCTTCGCACTAGCGGGAGTGGGCAATGAGCAGTTCTTC. It yields the protein CASSFALAGVGNEQFF.

The rearrangement links TRBV29-1 to TRBJ2-1; 7 bases map to TRBD2. Per the germline V gene, CDR1 is SQVTM and CDR2 is ANQGSEA. This CDR3 is built from 13 residues. Germline trimming cut 4 bases from V and 6 bases from J; bases unmatched to any gene: 6. CDR3 DNA: TGCAGCGTTGGGGGGGGTCGAAGCAATGAGCAGTTCTTC. Translating gives CSVGGGRSNEQFF.

V and J are TRBV24-1 and TRBJ2-3; D might be TRBD1 (7 bases). CDR1 is KGHDR, CDR2 SFDVKD, per germline. V shed 0 bases and J shed 4 bases, with 13 bases lying between them. CDR3 length: 16 amino acids. The CDR3 DNA sequence: TGTGCCACCAGTGATTTGCACCAGGGGGAGGCAGATACGCAGTATTTT. Protein product: CATSDLHQGEADTQYF.

The chain carries TRBV2 and TRBJ2-3; D may be TRBD2 (5 bases). V was pared by 4 bases and J by 5 bases, with 19 bases between. Per germline, CDR1 SNHLY and CDR2 FYNNEI. This CDR3 has 16 amino acids. The CDR3 sequence: CASSVGQVPRVDTQYF. The CDR3 coding sequence is TGTGCCAGCAGTGTCGGTCAGGTTCCGAGGGTAGATACGCAGTATTTT.

The chain links TRBV10-3 to TRBJ2-1; D possibly corresponds to TRBD1 (5 bases). This CDR3 has 14 residues. Trimming pared 3 bases from V and 4 bases from J, leaving 10 bases between. Germline loops: CDR1 ENHRY, CDR2 SYGVKD. Here the CDR3 reads CAISEDREYNEQFF. The CDR3 coding sequence is TGTGCCATCAGTGAAGACAGAGAGTACAATGAGCAGTTCTTC.